The present T cell receptor (beta chain) was sequenced within a study of OX40 agonist ivuxolimab in advanced cancers. Notes on the study in general: CD4+ T cells averaged fewer expanded clones than CD8+ T cells. In the 0.1-3.0 mg/kg groups, partial responders showed among the lowest expansion.

Sequenced by immunoSEQ multiplex PCR; TCRdb stores in-frame clones only, minus some. There are around 22,000 clones in the sample; roughly nine tenths occur only once, and approximately 30% lies in the top ten. V lost 4 bases to trimming and J lost 2 bases, with 10 bases between them. Per germline, CDR1 SGHKS and CDR2 YYEKEE (reference sequence). The CDR3 loop spans 14 amino acids. Points on this clone: Its antigen is currently unknown.

The sequence derives from an adult with an advanced solid tumor such as melanoma, head and neck, liver or kidney cancer. The chain has TRBV5-5 and TRBJ1-5; no definite D call. The specimen was CD4+ or CD8+ T cells sorted from blood, collected in a trial of the OX40 agonist ivuxolimab. DNA of the CDR3: TGTGCCAGCAGCCTAAACAACGGCAATCAGCCCCAGCATTTT. Translated: CASSLNNGNQPQHF.